Reported below is one T cell receptor (beta chain). Its antigen is as yet unknown. The treatment here: oral pan-JAK inhibitor, 5-10 mg twice daily. Reverse transcription of extracted RNA yielded cDNA, which provided the sequencing template. Sequenced by immunoSEQ multiplex PCR; TCRdb stores in-frame clones only, minus some. The table has 200,000 to 250,000 clones, over 60% seen once; the top ten hold 0.95% to 1.5%. The data stem from a study of CD8+ T cells in alopecia areata. Study background: Percent affected scalp area, the SALT score, rated treated patients' severity.

Findings of the study overall: With tofacitinib ongoing, many expanded lesional clones persisted in both scalp and blood.

The source was CD4+ T cells sorted from blood, collected around week 42, from a patient treated with tofacitinib. This receptor was obtained from a human donor with alopecia areata.

CDR3 region: CASSLYGSTDTQYF. CDR3 DNA: TGTGCCAGCAGCTTATACGGTAGCACAGATACGCAGTATTTT. This chain connects TRBV7-8 to TRBJ2-3; D is ambiguous. V dropped 2 bases and J dropped 0 bases, with 6 bases sitting between them. This CDR3 has 14 residues. CDR1 SGHVS and CDR2 FQNEAQ come from the germline V gene.